These 25 T cell receptor beta chains were all obtained from the same sample, sequenced in a study of blood T cell repertoires in COVID-19. Measured with immunoSEQ multiplex PCR; TCRdb has only the in-frame clones, and not every one. The sample holds 150,000 to 200,000 clones, roughly 85% seen once. The sample consisted of peripheral blood. The source of these receptors is an elderly woman with acute or convalescent COVID-19.

The V and J genes are TRBV7-2 and TRBJ2-7, with 10 bases aligning to TRBD2. The CDR3 spans 15 residues. Unmatched junction bases numbered 3, after V lost 1 base and J lost 3 bases. The germline V gene encodes CDR1 SGHTA and CDR2 FQGNSA. CDR3 sequence reads: CASSLVPSGGYEQYF. CDR3 bases: TGTGCCAGCAGCTTAGTTCCTAGCGGGGGCTACGAGCAGTACTTC.

This sequence joins TRBV2 and TRBJ1-2; 7 bases agree with TRBD1. The CDR3 spans 12 residues. Unmatched junction bases numbered 8, after V lost 6 bases and J lost 10 bases. CDR1 is SNHLY and CDR2 is FYNNEI in the germline V gene. In DNA form, the CDR3 reads TGTGCCAGCAGGACTACTACAGGGGACTACACCTTC. Translating it yields CASRTTTGDYTF.

This chain links TRBV3-1 (or the pseudogene TRBV3-2) with TRBJ2-5; 7 positions agree with TRBD1. J gave up 5 bases and V 4 bases, and 7 bases lay outside the gene matches. Per the germline V gene, CDR1 is LGHDT and CDR2 is YNNKEL (reference sequence). CDR3 length: 14 residues. For the CDR3, the DNA is TGTGCCAGCAGCCCAGGGGGTAAGGGGGAGACCCAGTACTTC. It yields the protein CASSPGGKGETQYF.

The rearrangement links TRBV7-3 to TRBJ2-1; tentatively, D is TRBD2 (5 bases). CDR3 length: 14 residues. From germline, CDR1 is SGHTA and CDR2 FQGTGA. The V gene lost 1 base and the J gene lost 5 bases, with 9 bases spanning the gap. CDR3 loop: CASSLSGLNNEQFF. The CDR3 bases are TGTGCCAGCAGCTTAAGTGGACTGAACAATGAGCAGTTCTTC.

This clone was picked up a small number of times. V gene TRBV19 combines with J gene TRBJ1-3; 8 nucleotides line up with TRBD1. The V segment lost 5 bases and the J segment 2 bases; nucleotides outside the gene matches: 8. The CDR3 totals 16 residues. Looked up from germline, CDR1 is LNHDA and CDR2 is SQIVND (reference sequence). This CDR3 reads CASSFGQGKTGNTIYF. CDR3 nucleotide sequence: TGTGCCAGTAGTTTCGGACAGGGCAAGACTGGAAACACCATATATTTT.

The sample holds one count of this clone. Additional DNA sequences in this sample encode the identical CDR3. V usage is TRBV5-1 and J usage is TRBJ2-1; D possibly corresponds to TRBD1 (7 bases). With 4 bases removed from V and 3 bases from J, the gap between germline ends came to 14 bases. CDR3 length: 15 amino acids. The germline V gene encodes CDR1 SGHRS and CDR2 YFSETQ. DNA of the CDR3: TGCGCCAGCAGCCTGGGGCAGGGGGGCTACAATGAGCAGTTCTTC. Protein product: CASSLGQGGYNEQFF.

The rearrangement links TRBV20-1 to TRBJ2-7; D possibly corresponds to TRBD2 (6 bases). This CDR3 contains 10 residues. The V gene lost 7 bases and the J gene lost 3 bases, with 7 bases spanning the gap. CDR1 is DFQATT, CDR2 SNEGSKA, per germline (reference sequence). The CDR3 region is CSGGDYEQYF. The CDR3 nucleotides are TGCAGTGGGGGGGACTACGAGCAGTACTTC.

V gene TRBV27 combines with J gene TRBJ2-2; tentative D call: TRBD1 (7 bases). V was pared by 3 bases and J by 4 bases, with 18 bases between. Germline V gives CDR1 MNHEY, CDR2 SMNVEV (reference sequence). CDR3 length: 17 amino acids. In nucleotides, the CDR3 is TGTGCCAGCAGTTTGGCCAGGGGGGCGCTTCGCACCGGGGAGCTGTTTTTT. Translated: CASSLARGALRTGELFF.

The chain joins TRBV29-1 to TRBJ1-5; maybe TRBD1 (5 bases). Germline CDR1 and CDR2: SQVTM and ANQGSEA. Trimming stripped 4 bases from V and 0 bases from J, with 13 bases between. CDR3 length: 15 amino acids. CDR3 nucleotide sequence: TGCAGCGTTGGCCGGGACGGGGGTAGCAATCAGCCCCAGCATTTT. Amino acid sequence: CSVGRDGGSNQPQHF.

This rearrangement joins TRBV28 to TRBJ2-7, with 8 nucleotides matching TRBD1. J gave up 0 bases and V 4 bases, and 5 bases lay outside the gene matches. From germline, CDR1 is MDHEN and CDR2 SYDVKM. This CDR3 spans 15 amino acids. This CDR3 is CASSSDRAGSYEQYF. The CDR3 DNA reads TGTGCCAGCAGTTCGGACAGGGCGGGCTCCTACGAGCAGTACTTC.

The gene calls are TRBV7-2 and TRBJ2-1; tentative D call: TRBD2 (6 bases). This CDR3 region has 16 residues. Germline-derived CDR1 and CDR2 are SGHTA and FQGNSA. Trimming pared 0 bases from V and 4 bases from J, leaving 13 bases between. The CDR3 DNA reads as TGTGCCAGCAGCTTAGCCGCCGGGGGATCATACAATGAGCAGTTCTTC. It translates to CASSLAAGGSYNEQFF.

J is TRBJ2-1 and V is TRBV11-3; D unclear. Germline CDR1 reads SGHNT; CDR2 reads YENEEA. V gave up 5 bases and J gave up 5 bases, with 16 bases separating them. The CDR3 runs to 15 residues. Here the CDR3 DNA reads TGTGCCAGCAGCCCGTTTGGTGGAGCTAACAATGAGCAGTTCTTC. This encodes CASSPFGGANNEQFF.

This sequence joins TRBV10-2 and TRBJ2-3; D unresolved. The CDR3 covers 13 residues. From germline, CDR1 is WSHSY and CDR2 SAAADI. V lost 3 bases, J lost 2 bases, and 6 bases lay in between. CDR3 nucleotide sequence: TGCGCCAGCAGTGATCGACTCACAGATACGCAGTATTTT. Its translation: CASSDRLTDTQYF.

This sequence joins TRBV30 and TRBJ2-2, with a weak D call TRBD2 (7 bases). The CDR3 runs to 14 residues. Trimming pared 4 bases from V and 5 bases from J, leaving 14 bases between. Germline loops: CDR1 GTSNPN, CDR2 SVGIG (reference sequence). The DNA for the CDR3 is TGTGCCTGGAACGGGGGGCTTCAGACCGGGGAGCTGTTTTTT. Translation: CAWNGGLQTGELFF.

This chain uses TRBV7-9 with TRBJ2-1, with D unresolved. The CDR3 is made up of 16 amino acids. Deletions cut 1 base from V and 5 bases from J, with 15 bases between. Germline V gene sequence: CDR1 SEHNR, CDR2 FQNEAQ (reference sequence). CDR3 residues: CASSLELPSQNNEQFF. The CDR3, as DNA: TGTGCCAGCAGCTTAGAGTTACCCTCACAAAACAATGAGCAGTTCTTC.

Only a few counts were recorded for this clone. The rearrangement joins TRBV7-8 to TRBJ2-2; D possibly corresponds to TRBD2 (7 bases). In germline, CDR1 is SGHVS, CDR2 FQNEAQ. The ends were cut back, 3 bases at V and 3 bases at J, with 20 bases in the middle. This CDR3 spans 18 amino acids. The CDR3 protein is CASSFSVRGAYDTGELFF. The CDR3 nucleotides read TGTGCCAGCAGCTTTTCCGTTCGGGGGGCATACGACACCGGGGAGCTGTTTTTT.

The chain recombines TRBV24-1 with TRBJ2-3; 11 positions agree with TRBD1. Germline assignment: CDR1 KGHDR and CDR2 SFDVKD. With 4 bases clipped from V and 3 bases from J, the junction kept 17 bases outside the gene matches. The CDR3 is made up of 20 amino acids. CDR3 bases: TGTGCCACCAGTGACTACATGGGACAGGGGGAAATTAGTGGGACAGATACGCAGTATTTT. It yields the protein CATSDYMGQGEISGTDTQYF.

The V call is TRBV2, the J call TRBJ2-1, with TRBD2 identical over 8 bases. J lost 0 bases, V lost 4 bases, and 2 bases had no gene match. The CDR3 consists of 15 residues. Germline V gene data show CDR1 as SNHLY and CDR2 as FYNNEI. The CDR3, as DNA: TGTGCCAGCAGTGGAAGCGGGAGCTCCTACAATGAGCAGTTCTTC. It specifies CASSGSGSSYNEQFF.

This clone came up a few times. Here the CDR3 DNA reads TGTGCCAGCAGCTTAATCGGACAGGGCCACGAGCAGTACTTC. Amino acids: CASSLIGQGHEQYF. The chain couples TRBV7-2 to TRBJ2-7, with 8 bases aligning to TRBD1. Germline V gene data show CDR1 as SGHTA and CDR2 as FQGNSA. V lost 2 bases to trimming and J lost 5 bases; unmatched junction nucleotides: 5. The CDR3 is 14 residues long. The full variable domain, rest sourced from reference TRBV7-2 and TRBJ2-7, is GAGVSQSPSNKVTEKGKDVELRCDPISGHTALYWYRQSLGQGLEFLIYFQGNSAPDKSGLPSDRFSAERTGGSVSTLTIQRTQQEDSAVYLCASSLIGQGHEQYFGPGTRLTVT.

The chain couples TRBV6-2 or TRBV6-3 to TRBJ2-3, with 10 bases matching TRBD2. Losses at the gene ends were 5 bases for V and 6 bases for J; bases not matched to a gene: 11. The V gene's germline CDR1 is MNHEY and CDR2 SVGEGT. The CDR3 covers 16 residues. CDR3 protein: CASSLKAGGHRDTQYF. DNA of the CDR3: TGTGCCAGCAGTCTCAAAGCGGGGGGGCATCGTGATACGCAGTATTTT.

For this clone: This sample also contains other DNA sequences that code for the same CDR3. V and J are TRBV5-1 and TRBJ2-2; D is possibly TRBD1 (6 bases). V shed 0 bases and J shed 3 bases, with 15 bases lying between them. This CDR3 region has 17 residues. CDR1 SGHRS and CDR2 YFSETQ come from the germline V gene. CDR3 sequence reads: CASSLVGGDTYTGELFF. DNA of the CDR3: TGCGCCAGCAGCTTGGTTGGGGGCGACACCTACACCGGGGAGCTGTTTTTT.

The CDR3 nucleotides read TGCGCCAGCAGCCAAGCCCTTCCGGGGACAGGGGGCGGAGATACGCAGTATTTT. Translation: CASSQALPGTGGGDTQYF. The V call is TRBV4-3, the J call TRBJ2-3, with 12 bases that match TRBD1. Trimming cost V 1 base and J 5 bases; bases outside gene matches: 10. The CDR3 sequence is 18 residues long. The germline V gene has CDR1 LGHNA and CDR2 YSLEER.

The J gene is TRBJ2-7, the V gene TRBV28, with 9 bases fitting TRBD1. Germline values: CDR1 MDHEN, CDR2 SYDVKM. This CDR3 has 15 residues. J was trimmed by 3 bases and V by 6 bases; bases with no gene match: 9. CDR3 DNA sequence: TGTGCCAGCAGACGCGGGACAGGGTTCCTCTACGAGCAGTACTTC. Its translation is CASRRGTGFLYEQYF.

The chain links TRBV5-6 to TRBJ2-2; a possible D gene is TRBD2 (6 bases). The germline V gene has CDR1 SGHDT and CDR2 YYEEEE. This CDR3 is built from 15 residues. V was clipped by 3 bases and J by 4 bases, with 13 bases between them. The CDR3 region is CASSSWGVVTGELFF. The CDR3, as DNA: TGTGCCAGCAGCTCCTGGGGGGTCGTCACCGGGGAGCTGTTTTTT.

This chain uses TRBV18 with TRBJ2-7; D gene uncertain. The germline V gene encodes CDR1 KGHSH and CDR2 LQKENI. Trimming shortened V by 6 bases and J by 6 bases, and 15 bases separated the two germline ends. The CDR3 has 13 amino acids. The CDR3 is CASSLQTHSEQYF. For the CDR3, the DNA is TGTGCCAGCTCCCTTCAGACTCATTCCGAGCAGTACTTC.